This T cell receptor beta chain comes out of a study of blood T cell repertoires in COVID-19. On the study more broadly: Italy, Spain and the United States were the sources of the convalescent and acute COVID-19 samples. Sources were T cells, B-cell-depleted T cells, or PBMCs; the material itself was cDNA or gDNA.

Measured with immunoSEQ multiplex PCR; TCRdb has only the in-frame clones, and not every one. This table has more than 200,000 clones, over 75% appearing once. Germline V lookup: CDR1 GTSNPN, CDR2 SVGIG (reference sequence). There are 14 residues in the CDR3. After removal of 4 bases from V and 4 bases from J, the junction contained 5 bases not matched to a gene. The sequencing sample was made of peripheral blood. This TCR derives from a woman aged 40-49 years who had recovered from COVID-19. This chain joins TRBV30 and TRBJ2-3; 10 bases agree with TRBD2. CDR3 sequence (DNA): TGTGCCTGGAAAGGGACTAGCGAAGCAGATACGCAGTATTTT. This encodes CAWKGTSEADTQYF.